What follows are 28 T cell receptor beta chains derived from one specimen sequenced in a study of CD8 T cells in Susac syndrome. Reverse transcription of roughly 0.45 to 1 ug RNA used random hexamers. A single record per CDR3 protein comes from TCRdb applying MiXCR to the immunoSEQ multiplex PCR reads. The sample has about 210,000 distinct CDR3 sequences; about 95% are singletons. The sequencing sample was made of CD4+ T cells from PBMCs. These TCRs come from a human donor with multiple sclerosis.

The rearrangement joins TRBV6-5 to TRBJ1-4; maybe TRBD1 (6 bases). The CDR3 totals 14 residues. CDR1 MNHEY and CDR2 SVGAGI come from the germline V gene. Trimming cost V 4 bases and J 4 bases, with 10 bases left between them. For the CDR3, the DNA is TGTGCCAGCAGTTTGACAGGCTTTAATGAAAAACTGTTTTTT. Translated: CASSLTGFNEKLFF.

The chain uses TRBV2 and TRBJ2-7, with D maybe TRBD2 (6 bases). CDR3 length: 12 amino acids. Trimming took 6 bases from V and 7 from J, leaving 13 bases between them. Germline CDR1 reads SNHLY; CDR2 reads FYNNEI. CDR3 residues: CASSETSFEQYF. CDR3 in DNA: TGTGCCAGCAGCGAGACTAGTTTTGAGCAGTACTTC.

This chain joins TRBV2 and TRBJ2-1; 8 nucleotides line up with TRBD2. Germline assignment: CDR1 SNHLY and CDR2 FYNNEI. With 4 bases clipped from V and 1 base from J, the junction kept 3 bases outside the gene matches. The CDR3 extends over 15 amino acids. CDR3 in DNA: TGTGCCAGCAGTGGACTAGCGCCTTCCTACAATGAGCAGTTCTTC. Translated, it gives CASSGLAPSYNEQFF.

The V and J genes are TRBV5-1 and TRBJ2-3, with 8 bases aligning to TRBD2. In germline, CDR1 is SGHRS, CDR2 YFSETQ. J was trimmed by 7 bases and V by 4 bases; bases with no gene match: 11. The CDR3 has 15 residues. The CDR3 coding sequence is TGCGCCAGCAGCACAGTAGCGGGAAAGTTTAATACGCAGTATTTT. The encoded protein is CASSTVAGKFNTQYF. The variable domain in full, with the rest retrieved from reference TRBV5-1 and TRBJ2-3, is KAGVTQTPRYLIKTRGQQVTLSCSPISGHRSVSWYQQTPGQGLQFLFEYFSETQRNKGNFPGRFSGRQFSNSRSEMNVSTLELGDSALYLCASSTVAGKFNTQYFGPGTRLTVL.

This chain joins TRBV6-6 and TRBJ2-5, with D hard to call. The CDR3 has 12 amino acids. Germline lookup yields CDR1 MNHNY and CDR2 SVGAGI (reference sequence). The V and J ends lost 10 bases and 0 bases respectively, with 9 bases between them. The CDR3 here is CATHSNQETQYF. CDR3 sequence (DNA): TGTGCCACACACAGTAACCAAGAGACCCAGTACTTC.

The chain combines TRBV27 with TRBJ1-4; no clear D gene. The germline V and J ends were trimmed by 6 bases and 5 bases, with 10 bases remaining between them. From germline, CDR1 is MNHEY and CDR2 SMNVEV (reference sequence). This CDR3 has 13 amino acids. The CDR3 is CASSQAMNEKLFF. CDR3 nucleotides: TGTGCCAGCAGCCAGGCAATGAATGAAAAACTGTTTTTT. The full variable domain, with the rest looked up from reference TRBV27 and TRBJ1-4, is EAQVTQNPRYLITVTGKKLTVTCSQNMNHEYMSWYRQDPGLGLRQIYYSMNVEVTDKGDVPEGYKVSRKEKRNFPLILESPSPNQTSLYFCASSQAMNEKLFFGSGTQLSVL.

J is TRBJ1-2 and V is TRBV4-1; perhaps TRBD1 as D (5 bases). Germline loops: CDR1 MGHRA, CDR2 YSYEKL. The CDR3 is 14 residues long. Trimming stripped 1 base from V and 4 bases from J, with 10 bases between. The CDR3 nucleotides read TGCGCCAGCAGCCAAGTAGGGGAGGCCTATGGCTACACCTTC. Its protein is CASSQVGEAYGYTF.

The CDR3 reads CASSFGSNTEAFF. The CDR3 region has the DNA TGTGCCAGCAGCTTTGGCAGCAACACTGAAGCTTTCTTT. V is TRBV7-9 and J is TRBJ1-1, with D uncertain. V lost 3 bases to trimming and J lost 2 bases, with 7 bases between them. Germline values: CDR1 SEHNR, CDR2 FQNEAQ (reference sequence). This CDR3 is built from 13 residues.

This chain connects TRBV12-3 or TRBV12-4 to TRBJ2-1, with 12 bases that match TRBD2. V trimming: 5 bases; J trimming: 4 bases; junction bases outside the gene matches: 3. This CDR3 has 15 amino acids. For the CDR3, the DNA is TGTGCCAGCAGTGTCCTAGCGGGAGGGTACAATGAGCAGTTCTTC. Translation: CASSVLAGGYNEQFF.

The V and J genes are TRBV5-6 and TRBJ1-2; the D is unclear. V dropped 4 bases and J dropped 7 bases, with 14 bases sitting between them. CDR3 size: 13 residues. Germline CDR1 and CDR2: SGHDT and YYEEEE. The CDR3 loop is CASSPPGKGGYTF. CDR3 DNA: TGTGCCAGCAGCCCGCCGGGGAAGGGTGGCTACACCTTC.

This chain joins TRBV3-1 and TRBJ1-1; D is unresolved. The germline gives CDR1 LGHDT, CDR2 YNNKEL (reference sequence). CDR3 length equals 11 residues. Trimming took off 8 bases at V and 5 bases at J, with 9 bases between the two ends. As DNA, the CDR3 is TGTGCCAGCGGGAGCGGGACTGAAGCTTTCTTT. Residues: CASGSGTEAFF.

The chain links TRBV15 to TRBJ1-6, with a tentative D call TRBD1 (5 bases). Trimming took off 7 bases at V and 7 bases at J, with 17 bases between the two ends. The CDR3 extends over 15 amino acids. Germline CDR1 and CDR2: LNHNV and YYDKDF (reference sequence). CDR3 loop: CATTTTGAFNSPLHF. The CDR3 DNA reads TGTGCCACCACCACGACCGGGGCCTTCAATTCACCCCTCCACTTT.

The chain uses TRBV20-1 and TRBJ2-1; no clear D gene. This CDR3 region has 11 residues. From germline, CDR1 is DFQATT and CDR2 SNEGSKA (reference sequence). V was cut by 4 bases and J by 7 bases, with 8 bases left in between. CDR3 region: CSANSRNEQFF. CDR3 sequence (DNA): TGCAGTGCTAATTCCCGGAATGAGCAGTTCTTC.

The sample holds one count of this clonotype. The chain is built from TRBV20-1 and TRBJ1-5; D remains ambiguous. In germline, CDR1 is DFQATT, CDR2 SNEGSKA (reference sequence). V lost 0 bases, J lost 9 bases, and 12 bases lay in between. The CDR3 loop spans 13 amino acids. Here the CDR3 DNA reads TGCAGTGCTAGAGAACGGCCATCACGGCCCCAGCATTTT. Its translation: CSARERPSRPQHF.

The V and J genes are TRBV5-6 and TRBJ1-2; perhaps TRBD1 as D (5 bases). CDR1 and CDR2 from the germline V gene are SGHDT and YYEEEE. The CDR3 has 14 residues. Trimming shortened V by 1 base and J by 4 bases, and 11 bases separated the two germline ends. CDR3 DNA: TGTGCCAGCAGCTTGCTTCAGGGCATCTATGGCTACACCTTC. Translated: CASSLLQGIYGYTF. The whole variable domain, remainder taken from reference TRBV5-6 and TRBJ1-2, is DAGVTQSPTHLIKTRGQQVTLRCSPKSGHDTVSWYQQALGQGPQFIFQYYEEEERQRGNFPDRFSGHQFPNYSSELNVNALLLGDSALYLCASSLLQGIYGYTFGSGTRLTVV.

The rearrangement joins TRBV18 to TRBJ2-7; 11 positions agree with TRBD2. The CDR3 totals 14 residues. V was pared by 4 bases and J by 6 bases, with 5 bases of the junction left unmatched. Germline V CDR1 and CDR2: KGHSH, LQKENI. The CDR3 sequence: CASSRLAGGSEQYF. The CDR3 coding sequence is TGTGCCAGCTCACGCCTAGCGGGAGGATCCGAGCAGTACTTC. Complete variable domain (other parts from reference TRBV18 and TRBJ2-7): NAGVMQNPRHLVRRRGQEARLRCSPMKGHSHVYWYRQLPEEGLKFMVYLQKENIIDESGMPKERFSAEFPKEGPSILRIQQVVRGDSAAYFCASSRLAGGSEQYFGPGTRLTVT.

The chain links TRBV2 to TRBJ2-3, with a tentative D call TRBD2 (5 bases). The germline V and J ends were trimmed by 1 base and 8 bases, with 7 bases remaining between them. The CDR3 is made up of 12 amino acids. The germline gives CDR1 SNHLY, CDR2 FYNNEI. The CDR3, as DNA: TGTGCCAGCAGTGAAGGGCGGGTTACGCAGTATTTT. The encoded protein is CASSEGRVTQYF.

The chain combines TRBV29-1 with TRBJ1-2; tentative D call: TRBD1 (6 bases). V dropped 4 bases and J dropped 8 bases, with 14 bases sitting between them. Germline lookup yields CDR1 SQVTM and CDR2 ANQGSEA. There are 12 residues in the CDR3. Written as DNA, the CDR3 is TGCAGCGTTGTTGGGGGGGCTTTCGGCTACACCTTC. Its protein is CSVVGGAFGYTF.

This clonotype was picked up a small number of times. The genes are TRBV12-3 or TRBV12-4 and TRBJ1-6; D gene unclear. The CDR3 sequence is 12 residues long. The V and J ends lost 3 bases and 9 bases respectively, with 6 bases between them. In DNA, the CDR3 is TGTGCCAGCAGTTTCGCTGGTTCACCCCTCCACTTT. This translates into CASSFAGSPLHF.

The chain has TRBV5-1 and TRBJ2-5; possible D gene TRBD1, 5 bases. CDR3 length: 16 residues. Trimming took 2 bases from V and 1 from J, leaving 15 bases between them. Germline CDR1 reads SGHRS; CDR2 reads YFSETQ. CDR3 protein: CASSFGRDTVQETQYF. In DNA, the CDR3 is TGCGCCAGCAGCTTCGGCAGGGATACCGTCCAAGAGACCCAGTACTTC.

The V call is TRBV11-2, the J call TRBJ2-3; D unresolved. CDR1 is SGHAT and CDR2 is FQNNGV in the germline V gene. V lost 5 bases to trimming and J lost 6 bases, with 12 bases between them. CDR3 length equals 13 residues. CDR3 sequence: CASSERRGDTQYF. In DNA, the CDR3 is TGTGCCAGCAGCGAAAGGAGAGGTGATACGCAGTATTTT. Full variable domain (outside the CDR3, taken from reference TRBV11-2 and TRBJ2-3): EAGVAQSPRYKIIEKRQSVAFWCNPISGHATLYWYQQILGQGPKLLIQFQNNGVVDDSQLPKDRFSAERLKGVDSTLKIQPAKLEDSAVYLCASSERRGDTQYFGPGTRLTVL.

V usage is TRBV20-1 and J usage is TRBJ2-1; no reliable D call. V was shortened by 0 bases and J by 8 bases, with 8 bases between the two germline ends. The CDR3 runs 12 residues. Germline lookup yields CDR1 DFQATT and CDR2 SNEGSKA (reference sequence). This CDR3 reads CSARESEYEQFF. DNA of the CDR3: TGCAGTGCTAGAGAGAGTGAGTATGAGCAGTTCTTC.

The chain joins TRBV7-9 to TRBJ2-3, with no clear D. The germline CDR1 and CDR2 sequences are SEHNR and FQNEAQ (reference sequence). This CDR3 region has 13 residues. V lost 5 bases, J lost 6 bases, and 12 bases lay in between. The CDR3 is CASSRAPLDTQYF. The CDR3 DNA follows: TGTGCCAGCAGCCGAGCGCCGTTGGATACGCAGTATTTT.

A single count supports this clonotype. The chain joins TRBV27 to TRBJ1-1; D is perhaps TRBD1 (6 bases). From germline, CDR1 is MNHEY and CDR2 SMNVEV (reference sequence). The CDR3 runs to 14 residues. Between the trimmed V and J ends, which lost 7 bases and 1 base, there was a span of 13 bases. CDR3 sequence: CASNVGGPNTEAFF. The CDR3 region has the DNA TGTGCCAGCAACGTGGGGGGCCCGAACACTGAAGCTTTCTTT.

For the CDR3, the DNA is TGCGCCAGCAGCATATCGTCCCACGGGGGGGAGCTGTTTTTT. This gives the protein CASSISSHGGELFF. This chain connects TRBV5-1 to TRBJ2-2; D gene ambiguous. V lost 4 bases to trimming and J lost 8 bases, with 15 bases between them. The V gene's germline CDR1 is SGHRS and CDR2 YFSETQ. The length of the CDR3 is 14 residues.

The chain couples TRBV29-1 to TRBJ2-5, with D possibly matching TRBD2 (5 bases). Germline V gives CDR1 SQVTM, CDR2 ANQGSEA. The CDR3 sequence is 12 residues long. The V gene lost 7 bases and the J gene lost 5 bases, with 14 bases spanning the gap. CDR3 coding DNA: TGCAGCGGGGCCCGTGGGAGTGAGACCCAGTACTTC. Translating gives CSGARGSETQYF.

The V call is TRBV3-1, the J call TRBJ1-2, with D perhaps matching TRBD1 (5 bases). CDR1 and CDR2 (germline): LGHDT, YNNKEL (reference sequence). Trimming cost V 6 bases and J 8 bases, with 16 bases left between them. CDR3 length equals 13 residues. The CDR3 bases are TGTGCCAGCAGACACGGGACTCGACAGGGCTACACCTTC. Translating gives CASRHGTRQGYTF.

This chain links TRBV12-3 or TRBV12-4 with TRBJ1-1, with D maybe TRBD1 (5 bases). Trimming pared 3 bases from V and 4 bases from J, leaving 12 bases between. The CDR3 spans 14 residues. CDR3 sequence: CASSFEGRSTEAFF. DNA of the CDR3: TGTGCCAGCAGTTTTGAGGGGAGAAGCACTGAAGCTTTCTTT.